A selection of T cell receptor beta chains follows, all from one sample in a study of blood T cell repertoires in COVID-19. Sequencing was performed with immunoSEQ multiplex PCR; in TCRdb, only in-frame clones are kept and a portion is missing. Of a few hundred thousand clones in the sample, around 90% were seen once. The sample was peripheral blood. These receptors were taken from a woman between 50 and 59 years old who had recovered from COVID-19. Each CDR3 is given with its conserved first and last residue. A D gene is named only where the DNA matches it firmly. Rows give clone size only sometimes, using once, few, many, or a class for an expanded clone.

cdr3_aa cdr3_nt clone_size cdr3_length j_call v_call d_call
CASSLDGAVTIYF TGTGCCAGCAGTTTAGATGGGGCGGTCACCATATATTTT - 13 TRBJ1-3 TRBV12-3/TRBV12-4 -
CASGLGDKKRNTIYF TGTGCTAGTGGTTTGGGGGACAAGAAGAGAAACACCATATATTTT - 15 TRBJ1-3 TRBV12-5 -
CASSLDRGGELFF TGCGCCAGCAGCCTAGACAGGGGGGGGGAGCTGTTTTTT - 13 TRBJ2-2 TRBV4-3 TRBD1
CATSSYGGTSYGYTF TGTGCCACCAGCAGTTATGGAGGCACCTCCTATGGCTACACCTTC - 15 TRBJ1-2 TRBV15 -
CASRPPTGRNTEAFF TGTGCCAGCAGGCCCCCGACGGGAAGGAACACTGAAGCTTTCTTT - 15 TRBJ1-1 TRBV6-5 -
CAWLRGPSGNTIYF TGTGCCTGGCTCAGGGGCCCCTCTGGAAACACCATATATTTT - 14 TRBJ1-3 TRBV21-1 -
CASSYEFGSGETQYF TGTGCCAGCAGTTACGAGTTTGGGTCAGGGGAGACCCAGTACTTC once 15 TRBJ2-5 TRBV6-6 -
CASSVGQSGNTIYF TGTGCCAGCAGCGTCGGACAGTCTGGAAACACCATATATTTT once 14 TRBJ1-3 TRBV9 -
CASSPPPRGSQPQHF TGTGCCAGCAGTCCTCCTCCCAGAGGTAGCCAGCCCCAGCATTTT - 15 TRBJ1-5 TRBV6-6 -
CAWSVLGVNTEAFF TGTGCCTGGAGTGTACTAGGAGTGAACACTGAAGCTTTCTTT - 14 TRBJ1-1 TRBV30 -
CASSLMGGTGELFF TGCGCCAGCAGCTTGATGGGGGGCACCGGGGAGCTGTTTTTT - 14 TRBJ2-2 TRBV5-1 -
CASSFTGTLTEAFF TGTGCCAGCAGTTTCACAGGGACGCTCACTGAAGCTTTCTTT once 14 TRBJ1-1 TRBV7-2 -
CASSLVSRQLSNTEAFF TGTGCCAGCAGCTTAGTATCTAGACAGCTATCGAACACTGAAGCTTTCTTT - 17 TRBJ1-1 TRBV7-2 -
CASSRQGTTEAFF TGTGCCAGCAGTCGACAGGGGACCACTGAAGCTTTCTTT - 13 TRBJ1-1 TRBV2 TRBD1
CASSSILEAFF TGTGCCAGCAGTTCAATTTTGGAGGCTTTCTTT - 11 TRBJ1-1 TRBV6-5 -
CASSSRDFRYNEQFF TGTGCCAGCAGCTCCCGGGACTTTAGGTACAATGAGCAGTTCTTC - 15 TRBJ2-1 TRBV7-2 -
CASSYTGGREQYF TGTGCCAGCAGTTATACAGGGGGCCGCGAGCAGTACTTC - 13 TRBJ2-7 TRBV7-9 TRBD1
CASSVAPGRAGANVLTF TGTGCCAGCAGCGTAGCCCCCGGCAGGGCTGGGGCCAACGTCCTGACTTTC - 17 TRBJ2-6 TRBV9 -